This T cell receptor (beta chain) was sequenced during a study of blood T cell dynamics during melanoma immunotherapy. Some clones are missing from TCRdb's copy, which holds only in-frame ones; the method was immunoSEQ multiplex PCR. This sample has around 13,000 clones, with about nine tenths found just once. Noted time point: pre-treatment baseline. Samples come from before therapy and from week 3 after the first blockade cycle. Apart from a couple of fast progressors, RECIST 1.1 response was judged 12 weeks post-infusion. Patients with prior systemic cancer treatment, concomitant immunosuppressants, or other active malignancies were excluded. Here the sequenced sample was blood, taken from a patient treated with checkpoint blockade. The origin of this receptor is a human donor with melanoma.

The CDR3 spells CASSQVGGGSDTQYF. The CDR3 DNA reads TGCGCCAGCAGCCAAGTGGGCGGGGGCTCAGATACGCAGTATTTT. The J gene is TRBJ2-3, the V gene TRBV4-1, with TRBD2 as a possible D gene (7 bases). The CDR3 spans 15 residues. Trimming removed 1 base from V and 4 bases from J, with 12 bases in between. The germline V gene has CDR1 MGHRA and CDR2 YSYEKL.